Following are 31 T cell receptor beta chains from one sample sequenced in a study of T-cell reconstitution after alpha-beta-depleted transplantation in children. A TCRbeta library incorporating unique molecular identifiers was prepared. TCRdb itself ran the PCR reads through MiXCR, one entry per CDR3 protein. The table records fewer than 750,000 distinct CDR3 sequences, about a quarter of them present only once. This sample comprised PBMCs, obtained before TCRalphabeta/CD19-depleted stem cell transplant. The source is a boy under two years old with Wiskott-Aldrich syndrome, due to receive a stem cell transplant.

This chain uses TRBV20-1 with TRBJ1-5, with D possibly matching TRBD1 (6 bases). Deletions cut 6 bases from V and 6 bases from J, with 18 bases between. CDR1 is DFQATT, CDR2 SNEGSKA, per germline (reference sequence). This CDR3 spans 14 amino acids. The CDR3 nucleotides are TGCAGTGCCCCTCGGGACACCGGAGCTCAGCCCCAGCATTTT. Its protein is CSAPRDTGAQPQHF.

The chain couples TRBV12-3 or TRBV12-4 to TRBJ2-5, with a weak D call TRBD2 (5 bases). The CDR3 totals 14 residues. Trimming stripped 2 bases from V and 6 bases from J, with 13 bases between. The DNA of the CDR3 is TGTGCCAGCAGTTTACATGTGGGAGAAAAGACCCAGTACTTC. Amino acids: CASSLHVGEKTQYF.

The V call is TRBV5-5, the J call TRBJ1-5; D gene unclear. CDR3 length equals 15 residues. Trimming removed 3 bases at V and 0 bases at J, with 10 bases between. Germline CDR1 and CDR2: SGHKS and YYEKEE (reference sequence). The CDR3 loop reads CASSWRPGSNQPQHF. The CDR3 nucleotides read TGTGCCAGCAGCTGGAGACCTGGTAGCAATCAGCCCCAGCATTTT. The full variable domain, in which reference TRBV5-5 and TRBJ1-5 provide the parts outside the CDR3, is DAGVTQSPTHLIKTRGQQVTLRCSPISGHKSVSWYQQVLGQGPQFIFQYYEKEERGRGNFPDRFSARQFPNYSSELNVNALLLGDSALYLCASSWRPGSNQPQHFGDGTRLSIL.

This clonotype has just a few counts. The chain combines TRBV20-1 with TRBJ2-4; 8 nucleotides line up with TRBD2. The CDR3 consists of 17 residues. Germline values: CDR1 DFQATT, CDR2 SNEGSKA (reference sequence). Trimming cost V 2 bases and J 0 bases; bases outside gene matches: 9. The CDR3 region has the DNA TGCAGTGCTAGATTAAGCGGGAGACCTCTAGCCAAAAACATTCAGTACTTC. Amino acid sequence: CSARLSGRPLAKNIQYF.

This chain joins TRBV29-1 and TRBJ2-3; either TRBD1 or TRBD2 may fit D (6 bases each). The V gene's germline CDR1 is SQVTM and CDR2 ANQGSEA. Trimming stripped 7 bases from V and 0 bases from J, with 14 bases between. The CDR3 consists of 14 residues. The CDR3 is CSATGGSSTDTQYF. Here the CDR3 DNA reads TGCAGCGCCACCGGGGGCTCAAGCACAGATACGCAGTATTTT.

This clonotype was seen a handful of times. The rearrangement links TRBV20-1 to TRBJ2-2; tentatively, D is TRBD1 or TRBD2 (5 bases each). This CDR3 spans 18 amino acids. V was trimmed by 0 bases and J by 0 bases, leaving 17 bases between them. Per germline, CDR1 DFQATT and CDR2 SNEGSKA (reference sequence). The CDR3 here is CSARDALGEFANTGELFF. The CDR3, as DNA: TGCAGTGCTAGAGATGCGCTAGGGGAGTTCGCGAACACCGGGGAGCTGTTTTTT.

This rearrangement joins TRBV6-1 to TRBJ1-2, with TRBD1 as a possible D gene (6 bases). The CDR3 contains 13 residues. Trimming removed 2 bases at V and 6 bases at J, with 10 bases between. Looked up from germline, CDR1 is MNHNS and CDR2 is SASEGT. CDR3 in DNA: TGTGCCAGCAGTGAAAACAGGGTTGATGGCTACACCTTC. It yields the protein CASSENRVDGYTF.

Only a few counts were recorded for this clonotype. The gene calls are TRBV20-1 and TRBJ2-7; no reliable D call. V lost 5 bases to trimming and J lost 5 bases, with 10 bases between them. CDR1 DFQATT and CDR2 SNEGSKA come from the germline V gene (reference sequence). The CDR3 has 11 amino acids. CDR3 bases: TGCAGTGCTTCCCCTGGGGACGAGCAGTACTTC. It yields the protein CSASPGDEQYF.

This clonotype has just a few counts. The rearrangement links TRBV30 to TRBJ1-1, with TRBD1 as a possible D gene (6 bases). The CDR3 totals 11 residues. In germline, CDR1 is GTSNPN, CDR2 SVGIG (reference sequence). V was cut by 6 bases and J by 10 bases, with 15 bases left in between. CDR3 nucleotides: TGTGCCTGCGGGGGGCAGAACGGAGCTTTCTTT. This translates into CACGGQNGAFF.

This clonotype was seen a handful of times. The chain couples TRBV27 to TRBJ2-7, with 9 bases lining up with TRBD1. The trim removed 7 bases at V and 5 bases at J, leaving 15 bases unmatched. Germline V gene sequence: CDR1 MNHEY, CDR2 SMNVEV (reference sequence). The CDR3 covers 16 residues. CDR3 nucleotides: TGTGCCAGCAAAATCCGAACTTGGGACAGGGCCCACGAGCAGTACTTC. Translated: CASKIRTWDRAHEQYF.

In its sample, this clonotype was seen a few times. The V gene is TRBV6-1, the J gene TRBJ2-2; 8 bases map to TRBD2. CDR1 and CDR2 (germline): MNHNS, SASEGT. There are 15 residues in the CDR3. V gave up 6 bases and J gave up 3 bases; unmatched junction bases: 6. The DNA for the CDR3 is TGTGCCAGCAGGGGGACTAGTTGTTACACCGGGGAGCTGTTTTTT. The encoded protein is CASRGTSCYTGELFF.

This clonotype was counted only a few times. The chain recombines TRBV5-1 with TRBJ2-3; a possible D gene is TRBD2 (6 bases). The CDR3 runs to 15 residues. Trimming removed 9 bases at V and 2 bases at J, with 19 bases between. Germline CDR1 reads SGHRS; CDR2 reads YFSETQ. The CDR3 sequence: CATQPLSGSTDTQYF. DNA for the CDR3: TGCGCCACCCAACCCCTTAGCGGATCCACAGATACGCAGTATTTT.

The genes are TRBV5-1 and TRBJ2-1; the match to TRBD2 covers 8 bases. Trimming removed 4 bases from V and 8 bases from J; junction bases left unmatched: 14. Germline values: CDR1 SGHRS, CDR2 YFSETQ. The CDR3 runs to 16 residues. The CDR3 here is CASSDLPSGFGDEQFF. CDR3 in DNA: TGCGCCAGCAGCGACTTACCTAGCGGGTTCGGGGATGAGCAGTTCTTC.

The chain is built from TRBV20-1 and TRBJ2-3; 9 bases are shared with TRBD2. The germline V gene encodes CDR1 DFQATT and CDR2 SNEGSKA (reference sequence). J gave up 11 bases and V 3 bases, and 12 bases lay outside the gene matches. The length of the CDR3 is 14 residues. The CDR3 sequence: CSARGLAGPKGQYF. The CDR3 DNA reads TGCAGTGCTAGGGGTCTAGCGGGACCCAAGGGGCAGTATTTT.

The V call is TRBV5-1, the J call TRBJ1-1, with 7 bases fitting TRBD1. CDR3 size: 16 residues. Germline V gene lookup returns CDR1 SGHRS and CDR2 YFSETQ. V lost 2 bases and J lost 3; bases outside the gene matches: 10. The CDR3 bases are TGCGCCAGCAGCTTAAGAGGCGGGACAGCGGACACTGAAGCTTTCTTT. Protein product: CASSLRGGTADTEAFF.

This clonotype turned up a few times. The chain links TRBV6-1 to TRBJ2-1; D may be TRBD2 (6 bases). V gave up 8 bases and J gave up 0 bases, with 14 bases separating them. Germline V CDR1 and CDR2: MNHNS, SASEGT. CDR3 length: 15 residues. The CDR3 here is CASGYSGLSYNEQFF. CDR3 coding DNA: TGTGCCAGCGGATATAGCGGACTCTCCTACAATGAGCAGTTCTTC.

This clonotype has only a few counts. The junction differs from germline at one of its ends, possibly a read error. The CDR3 region is CASSPREGTGKTEELFF. CDR3 sequence (DNA): TGTGCCAGTAGTCCCAGAGAGGGGACAGGGAAAACCGAGGAGCTGTTTTTT. The chain links TRBV19 to TRBJ2-2; 9 bases fit TRBD1. The V gene's germline CDR1 is LNHDA and CDR2 SQIVND (reference sequence). The CDR3 consists of 17 residues.

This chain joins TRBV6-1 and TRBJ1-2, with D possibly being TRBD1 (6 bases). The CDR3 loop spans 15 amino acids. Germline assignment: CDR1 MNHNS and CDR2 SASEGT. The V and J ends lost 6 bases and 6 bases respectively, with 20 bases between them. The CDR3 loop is CASRRKQGVRDGYTF. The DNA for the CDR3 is TGTGCCAGCAGACGAAAACAGGGTGTGAGGGATGGCTACACCTTC.

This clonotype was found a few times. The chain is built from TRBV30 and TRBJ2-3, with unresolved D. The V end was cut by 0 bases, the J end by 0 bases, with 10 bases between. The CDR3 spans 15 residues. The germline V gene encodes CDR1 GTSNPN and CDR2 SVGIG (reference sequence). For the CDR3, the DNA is TGTGCCTGGAGTGTAAAACGAATGAGCACAGATACGCAGTATTTT. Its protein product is CAWSVKRMSTDTQYF.

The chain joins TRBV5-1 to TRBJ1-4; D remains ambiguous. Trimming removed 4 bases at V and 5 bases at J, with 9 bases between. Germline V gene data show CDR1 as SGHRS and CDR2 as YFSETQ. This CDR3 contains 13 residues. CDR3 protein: CASSRTENEKLFF. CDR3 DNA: TGCGCCAGCAGCCGGACCGAGAATGAAAAACTGTTTTTT. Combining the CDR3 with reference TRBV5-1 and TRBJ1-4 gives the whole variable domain KAGVTQTPRYLIKTRGQQVTLSCSPISGHRSVSWYQQTPGQGLQFLFEYFSETQRNKGNFPGRFSGRQFSNSRSEMNVSTLELGDSALYLCASSRTENEKLFFGSGTQLSVL.

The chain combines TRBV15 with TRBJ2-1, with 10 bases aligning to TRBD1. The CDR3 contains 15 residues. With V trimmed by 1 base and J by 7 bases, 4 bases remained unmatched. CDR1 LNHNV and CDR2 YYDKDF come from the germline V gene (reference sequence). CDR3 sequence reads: CATSRVGQGVNEQFF. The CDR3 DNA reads TGTGCCACCAGCAGAGTCGGACAGGGGGTGAATGAGCAGTTCTTC. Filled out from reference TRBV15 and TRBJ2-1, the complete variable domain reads DAMVIQNPRYQVTQFGKPVTLSCSQTLNHNVMYWYQQKSSQAPKLLFHYYDKDFNNEADTPDNFQSRRPNTSFCFLDIRSPGLGDTAMYLCATSRVGQGVNEQFFGPGTRLTVL.

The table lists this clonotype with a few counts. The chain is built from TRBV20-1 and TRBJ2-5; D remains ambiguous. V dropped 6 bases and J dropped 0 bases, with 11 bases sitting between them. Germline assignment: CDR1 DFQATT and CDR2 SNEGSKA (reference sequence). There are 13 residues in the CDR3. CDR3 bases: TGCAGTGCCGCCCACTGGAACCAAGAGACCCAGTACTTC. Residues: CSAAHWNQETQYF.

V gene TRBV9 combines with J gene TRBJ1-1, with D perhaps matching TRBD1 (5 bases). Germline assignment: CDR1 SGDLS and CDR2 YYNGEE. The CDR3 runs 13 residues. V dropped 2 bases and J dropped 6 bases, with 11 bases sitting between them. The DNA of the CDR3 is TGTGCCAGCAGCGTCTCAGGGCGGTCTGAAGCTTTCTTT. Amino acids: CASSVSGRSEAFF.

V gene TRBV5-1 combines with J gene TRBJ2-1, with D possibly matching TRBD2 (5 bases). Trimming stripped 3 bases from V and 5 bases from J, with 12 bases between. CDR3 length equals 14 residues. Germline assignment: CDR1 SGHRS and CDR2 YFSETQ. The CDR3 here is CASSSSLGDNEQFF. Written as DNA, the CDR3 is TGCGCCAGCAGCTCCTCGTTGGGAGACAATGAGCAGTTCTTC.

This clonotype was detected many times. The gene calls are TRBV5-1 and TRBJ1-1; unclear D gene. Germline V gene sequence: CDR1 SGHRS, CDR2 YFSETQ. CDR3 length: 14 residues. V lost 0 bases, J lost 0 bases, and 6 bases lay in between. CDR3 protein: CASSLEAVNTEAFF. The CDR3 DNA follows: TGCGCCAGCAGCTTGGAGGCGGTGAACACTGAAGCTTTCTTT. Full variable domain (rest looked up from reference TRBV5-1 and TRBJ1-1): KAGVTQTPRYLIKTRGQQVTLSCSPISGHRSVSWYQQTPGQGLQFLFEYFSETQRNKGNFPGRFSGRQFSNSRSEMNVSTLELGDSALYLCASSLEAVNTEAFFGQGTRLTVV.

CDR3 nucleotide sequence: TGCGCCAGCAGCCCGAACTCGGGACAGTCTTTTATTTTAGCCAAAAACATTCAGTACTTC. Protein: CASSPNSGQSFILAKNIQYF. V gene TRBV5-1 combines with J gene TRBJ2-4; TRBD1 aligns across 7 bases. The CDR3 runs 20 residues. Germline V gives CDR1 SGHRS, CDR2 YFSETQ. V shed 4 bases, J shed 0 bases, and the junction held 19 bases outside the gene matches.

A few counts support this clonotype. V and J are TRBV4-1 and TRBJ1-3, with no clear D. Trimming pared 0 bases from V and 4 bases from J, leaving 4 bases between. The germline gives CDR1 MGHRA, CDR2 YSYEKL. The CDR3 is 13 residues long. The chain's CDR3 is CASSQDPGNTIYF. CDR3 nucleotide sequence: TGCGCCAGCAGCCAAGATCCGGGAAACACCATATATTTT.

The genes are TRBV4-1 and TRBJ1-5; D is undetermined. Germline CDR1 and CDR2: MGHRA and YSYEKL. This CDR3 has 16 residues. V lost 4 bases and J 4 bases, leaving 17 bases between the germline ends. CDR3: CASSRMMDGINQPQHF. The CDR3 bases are TGCGCCAGCAGCCGCATGATGGACGGAATAAATCAGCCCCAGCATTTT.

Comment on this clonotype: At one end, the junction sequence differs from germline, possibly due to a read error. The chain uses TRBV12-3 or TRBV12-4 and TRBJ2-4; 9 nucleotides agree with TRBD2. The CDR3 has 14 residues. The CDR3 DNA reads TGTGCAAGCAGTTTCGGGACTAGCCCTAACATTCAGTACTTC. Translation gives CASSFGTSPNIQYF.

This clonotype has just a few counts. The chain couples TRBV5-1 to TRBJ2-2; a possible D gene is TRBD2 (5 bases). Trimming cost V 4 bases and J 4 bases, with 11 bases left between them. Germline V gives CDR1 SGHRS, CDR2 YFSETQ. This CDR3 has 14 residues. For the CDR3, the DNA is TGCGCCAGCAGCCTCCAGCGGAGCACCGGGGAGCTGTTTTTT. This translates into CASSLQRSTGELFF.

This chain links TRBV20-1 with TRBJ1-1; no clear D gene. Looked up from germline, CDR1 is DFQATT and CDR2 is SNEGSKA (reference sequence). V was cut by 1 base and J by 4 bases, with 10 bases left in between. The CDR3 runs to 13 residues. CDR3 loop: CSARGGGITEAFF. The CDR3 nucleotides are TGCAGTGCTAGAGGCGGCGGGATCACTGAAGCTTTCTTT.